The clone carrying this T cell receptor (beta chain) was seen a handful of times. The data are from a study of technical replicates of blood from four donors. V dropped 8 bases and J dropped 2 bases, with 29 bases sitting between them. CDR1 and CDR2 from the germline V gene are SNHLY and FYNNEI. This CDR3 has 19 residues. TCRdb's table, derived via immunoSEQ multiplex PCR, lists solely in-frame clones and lacks some. Of 9,500 to 15,000 clones detected, about 94% appear once; the ten largest clones hold 7.6%. The sequence was collected from a human donor in good health. Sequencing was done on a sample of PBMCs. The chain couples TRBV2 to TRBJ2-3; tentative D call: TRBD1 (7 bases). The CDR3 here is CASSRSFYPGGTHTDTQYF. In nucleotides, the CDR3 is TGTGCCAGCTCACGGTCTTTCTACCCAGGGGGGACACACACAGATACGCAGTATTTT. Complete variable domain (other parts from reference TRBV2 and TRBJ2-3): EPEVTQTPSHQVTQMGQEVILRCVPISNHLYFYWYRQILGQKVEFLVSFYNNEISEKSEIFDDQFSVERPDGSNFTLKIRSTKLEDSAMYFCASSRSFYPGGTHTDTQYFGPGTRLTVL.